This TCR beta chain derives from a study of blood T cells in healthy people across ages. CDR1 and CDR2 from the germline V gene are MNHNS and SASEGT. With 6 bases clipped from V and 6 bases from J, the junction kept 7 bases outside the gene matches. This CDR3 has 13 amino acids. A note on this clonotype: As yet, its antigen is unknown.

Study-level results: The study found more naive CD4+ cells and higher diversity in long-lived than aged donors.

A second 7 to 11 cycle PCR used barcoded and J-beta primers. TCRdb re-analysed the 5' RACE reads in MiXCR, keeping a single row per CDR3 protein. The data hold some 1.4 million distinct CDR3 sequences, with 42% observed a single time. The TCR sequence derives from a woman younger than 30 in good health. The chain links TRBV6-1 to TRBJ1-1; 7 nucleotides agree with TRBD1. Sequencing was done on a sample of blood. CDR3 nucleotides: TGTGCCAGCAGGACGACAGGGATAGCTGAAGCTTTCTTT. It translates to CASRTTGIAEAFF.